These 27 T cell receptor beta chains came from one sample sequenced in a study of CD8 T cells in Susac syndrome. Reverse transcription of roughly 0.45 to 1 ug RNA was performed with random hexamers. TCRdb itself ran the immunoSEQ multiplex PCR reads through MiXCR, one entry per CDR3 protein. Counted here are approximately 120,000 distinct CDR3 sequences, approximately 96% occurring once; the ten biggest clones make up under 0.095%. The sequenced sample was CD4+ T cells from PBMCs. The receptor source for this set is a human donor in good health.

V usage is TRBV7-2 and J usage is TRBJ2-7, with D possibly TRBD2 on 6 matching bases. The V gene's germline CDR1 is SGHTA and CDR2 FQGNSA. The length of the CDR3 is 14 residues. Deletions cut 1 base from V and 2 bases from J, with 9 bases between. The DNA for the CDR3 is TGTGCCAGCAGCTTAGGAGGGAGGCCCTACGAGCAGTACTTC. It encodes CASSLGGRPYEQYF.

V and J are TRBV14 and TRBJ1-2; TRBD1 is a possible D gene (6 bases). This CDR3 is built from 14 residues. Trimming left V 4 bases short and J 2 bases short, with 11 bases between. Germline V gene data show CDR1 as SGHDN and CDR2 as FVKESK. The CDR3 reads CASSRTVINYGYTF. CDR3 bases: TGTGCCAGCAGCCGGACAGTGATAAACTATGGCTACACCTTC.

This clonotype was detected only once. J is TRBJ2-5 and V is TRBV20-1; D is possibly TRBD2 (6 bases). The CDR3 totals 14 residues. The germline V and J ends were trimmed by 0 bases and 4 bases, with 12 bases remaining between them. The germline CDR1 and CDR2 sequences are DFQATT and SNEGSKA (reference sequence). The CDR3 coding sequence is TGCAGTGCTAGAGAGGAGGGTCGGGGAGAGACCCAGTACTTC. Translation: CSAREEGRGETQYF.

The chain joins TRBV4-1 to TRBJ1-5; 9 bases agree with TRBD1. Trimming at V came to 1 base and at J to 6 bases, leaving 7 bases not matched to a gene. The CDR3 consists of 16 residues. Germline loops: CDR1 MGHRA, CDR2 YSYEKL. The CDR3, as DNA: TGCGCCAGCAGCCAAGCCCCCTACAGGGGGCCTCAGCCCCAGCATTTT. Its translation is CASSQAPYRGPQPQHF.

J is TRBJ2-5 and V is TRBV5-1; D perhaps matches TRBD1 (6 bases). CDR3 length equals 14 residues. V gave up 4 bases and J gave up 5 bases, with 15 bases separating them. CDR1 is SGHRS and CDR2 is YFSETQ in the germline V gene. The CDR3 spells CASSPRDTGETQYF. The CDR3 DNA is TGCGCCAGCAGCCCCCGGGACACAGGGGAGACCCAGTACTTC.

As regards this clonotype: The junction differs from germline at one of its ends, possibly a read error. CDR3 nucleotides: TGCGCCAGCCGCTTGGAGGGGGTCGAGCAGTACTTC. This codes for CASRLEGVEQYF. The chain carries TRBV5-1 and TRBJ2-7; D tentatively reads TRBD1 or TRBD2 (6 bases each). The CDR3 totals 12 residues. CDR1 and CDR2 (germline): SGHRS, YFSETQ.

The rearrangement joins TRBV7-9 to TRBJ2-5; either TRBD1 or TRBD2 may supply D (5 bases each). CDR1 and CDR2 from the germline V gene are SEHNR and FQNEAQ (reference sequence). Trimming left V 2 bases short and J 4 bases short, with 14 bases between. The CDR3 consists of 15 residues. DNA for the CDR3: TGTGCCAGCAGCTTAAAGGGGCTAGCAGGAGAGACCCAGTACTTC. This encodes CASSLKGLAGETQYF.

The chain links TRBV18 to TRBJ2-3, with 8 bases that match TRBD1. V dropped 3 bases and J dropped 7; count of bases not matched to a gene: 18. CDR1 is KGHSH and CDR2 is LQKENI in the germline V gene. CDR3 length: 18 amino acids. The CDR3 coding sequence is TGTGCCAGCTCACCCGGTTCCGGTAGGACAGGGTCGTGGAATACGCAGTATTTT. Amino acids: CASSPGSGRTGSWNTQYF.

This chain's CDR3 is CASSFVTDTDTQYF. Written as DNA, the CDR3 is TGTGCCAGCAGCTTTGTAACGGACACAGATACGCAGTATTTT. The J gene is TRBJ2-3, the V gene TRBV5-4, with D hard to call. V shed 2 bases and J shed 2 bases, with 9 bases lying between them. This CDR3 is 14 amino acids long. CDR1 and CDR2 from the germline V gene are SGHNT and YYREEE (reference sequence).

The chain carries TRBV2 and TRBJ1-4; 8 nucleotides match TRBD1. J gave up 8 bases and V 5 bases, and 4 bases lay outside the gene matches. The CDR3 runs to 13 residues. Per the germline V gene, CDR1 is SNHLY and CDR2 is FYNNEI. The CDR3 here is CASSRTGKEKLFF. In nucleotides, the CDR3 is TGTGCCAGCAGTCGGACAGGGAAGGAAAAACTGTTTTTT.

J is TRBJ1-3 and V is TRBV7-9, with D unclear. Germline CDR1 and CDR2: SEHNR and FQNEAQ (reference sequence). V lost 1 base and J lost 2, with 6 bases in between. The CDR3 is 14 amino acids. The CDR3 region has the DNA TGTGCCAGCAGCTTAGGACAACCTGGAAACACCATATATTTT. It codes for CASSLGQPGNTIYF.

The genes are TRBV2 and TRBJ2-7; 7 bases match TRBD2. The CDR3 consists of 13 residues. Germline assignment: CDR1 SNHLY and CDR2 FYNNEI. V trimming: 2 bases; J trimming: 6 bases; junction bases outside the gene matches: 4. CDR3 bases: TGTGCCAGCAGTGAATCGGGACTATTCGAGCAGTACTTC. Its protein product is CASSESGLFEQYF.

This chain links TRBV29-1 with TRBJ1-1, with 8 bases that match TRBD1. From germline, CDR1 is SQVTM and CDR2 ANQGSEA. The CDR3 has 14 amino acids. J lost 0 bases, V lost 7 bases, and 7 bases had no gene match. CDR3 loop: CSARTGWVNTEAFF. CDR3 DNA: TGCAGCGCCAGGACAGGGTGGGTGAACACTGAAGCTTTCTTT.

In DNA form, the CDR3 reads TGTGCCAGCAGTTCGCCGTACAGGGATTCGAACACCGGGGAGCTGTTTTTT. Translation: CASSSPYRDSNTGELFF. The rearrangement joins TRBV6-2 or TRBV6-3 to TRBJ2-2, with a tentative D call TRBD1 (6 bases). The CDR3 runs 17 residues. Between the trimmed V and J ends, which lost 4 bases and 0 bases, there was a span of 15 bases. The germline CDR1 and CDR2 sequences are MNHEY and SVGEGT.

The chain couples TRBV12-3 or TRBV12-4 to TRBJ1-1; D gene ambiguous. The CDR3 has 15 amino acids. V lost 2 bases to trimming and J lost 2 bases, with 12 bases between them. CDR3 in DNA: TGTGCCAGCAGTTTACGCAGGAACCTTAACACTGAAGCTTTCTTT. Its protein product is CASSLRRNLNTEAFF.

V and J are TRBV9 and TRBJ2-1; 12 bases are a match to TRBD2. V gave up 2 bases and J gave up 6 bases; unmatched junction bases: 0. CDR1 is SGDLS, CDR2 YYNGEE, per germline. The CDR3 runs 14 residues. The CDR3 spells CASSVTSGSNEQFF. CDR3 nucleotide sequence: TGTGCCAGCAGCGTGACTAGCGGGAGCAATGAGCAGTTCTTC.

Here the CDR3 reads CASRPRQGAVSYNEQFF. Written as DNA, the CDR3 is TGTGCCAGCAGACCTAGACAGGGGGCCGTATCCTACAATGAGCAGTTCTTC. The V gene is TRBV12-3 or TRBV12-4, the J gene TRBJ2-1, with 10 bases matching TRBD1. V lost 6 bases, J lost 1 base, and 9 bases stayed unmatched. The CDR3 runs 17 residues.

The chain links TRBV20-1 to TRBJ2-7; D remains ambiguous. V gave up 3 bases and J gave up 6 bases, with 12 bases separating them. Germline-derived CDR1 and CDR2 are DFQATT and SNEGSKA (reference sequence). The CDR3 spans 12 residues. The CDR3 sequence is CSASYRRGEQYF. DNA of the CDR3: TGCAGTGCTAGTTATAGGAGAGGCGAGCAGTACTTC.

The chain couples TRBV30 to TRBJ1-2; D remains ambiguous. Germline CDR1 GTSNPN, CDR2 SVGIG (reference sequence). The V end lost 1 base, the J end lost 3 bases, and 6 bases lay between the germline ends. The CDR3 is 12 residues long. In DNA, the CDR3 is TGTGCCTGGAGTGCTACAGACTATGGCTACACCTTC. Encoded protein: CAWSATDYGYTF.

This chain connects TRBV6-5 to TRBJ2-4; 8 nucleotides align to TRBD2. The ends lost 5 bases at V and 3 bases at J; junction bases unmatched: 3. The CDR3 consists of 14 residues. CDR1 is MNHEY and CDR2 is SVGAGI in the germline V gene. CDR3 residues: CASSSGSRKNIQYF. The CDR3 DNA is TGTGCCAGCAGTAGCGGGAGCCGCAAAAACATTCAGTACTTC.

This chain uses TRBV29-1 with TRBJ2-1, with TRBD2 matching 14 bases. Trimming at V came to 6 bases and at J to 8 bases, leaving 6 bases not matched to a gene. This CDR3 region has 14 residues. CDR1 is SQVTM, CDR2 ANQGSEA, per germline. CDR3 sequence: CSVLGLAGVYEQFF. The CDR3 DNA reads TGCAGCGTCCTGGGACTAGCGGGAGTCTATGAGCAGTTCTTC.

The chain is built from TRBV18 and TRBJ1-1; D not certain. Germline lookup yields CDR1 KGHSH and CDR2 LQKENI. The germline V and J ends were trimmed by 6 bases and 2 bases, with 16 bases remaining between them. This CDR3 is built from 15 residues. CDR3 loop: CASSPLKLVNTEAFF. For the CDR3, the DNA is TGTGCCAGCTCCCCTCTGAAGCTTGTTAACACTGAAGCTTTCTTT. Full variable domain (rest looked up from reference TRBV18 and TRBJ1-1): NAGVMQNPRHLVRRRGQEARLRCSPMKGHSHVYWYRQLPEEGLKFMVYLQKENIIDESGMPKERFSAEFPKEGPSILRIQQVVRGDSAAYFCASSPLKLVNTEAFFGQGTRLTVV.

The chain recombines TRBV3-1 with TRBJ2-3; 7 bases are shared with TRBD1. The CDR3 covers 16 residues. V trimming: 1 base; J trimming: 2 bases; junction bases outside the gene matches: 6. Germline V gene sequence: CDR1 LGHDT, CDR2 YNNKEL (reference sequence). The CDR3 bases are TGTGCCAGCAGCCAAGCCGGACAGGACCTCACAGATACGCAGTATTTT. It translates to CASSQAGQDLTDTQYF.

This sequence joins TRBV3-1 and TRBJ2-4; no reliable D call. From germline, CDR1 is LGHDT and CDR2 YNNKEL (reference sequence). With 4 bases removed from V and 9 bases from J, the gap between germline ends came to 19 bases. The length of the CDR3 is 15 residues. The CDR3 is CASSRLTHSGSIQYF. DNA for the CDR3: TGTGCCAGCAGCCGCCTGACACATTCCGGTTCCATTCAGTACTTC.

J is TRBJ2-4 and V is TRBV12-3 or TRBV12-4; TRBD1 matches 9 bases. Trimming removed 7 bases from V and 8 bases from J; junction bases left unmatched: 9. The CDR3 extends over 14 amino acids. DNA for the CDR3: TGTGCCAGCAAAGAACAGGGGGCAGGAGACATTCAGTACTTC. This translates into CASKEQGAGDIQYF.

The CDR3 loop is CASSPVGTGGFSGEAFF. As DNA, the CDR3 is TGTGCCAGCTCACCAGTCGGGACAGGGGGCTTTTCGGGTGAAGCTTTCTTT. The chain has TRBV18 and TRBJ1-1, with 12 bases identical to TRBD1. This CDR3 is 17 amino acids long. Germline trimming cut 2 bases from V and 7 bases from J; bases unmatched to any gene: 11. Germline V gives CDR1 KGHSH, CDR2 LQKENI.

The table lists this clonotype with a count of one. V is TRBV6-6 and J is TRBJ1-1; D unclear. The CDR3 is 14 residues long. The germline V and J ends were trimmed by 6 bases and 5 bases, with 16 bases remaining between them. Germline loops: CDR1 MNHNY, CDR2 SVGAGI (reference sequence). In nucleotides, the CDR3 is TGTGCCAGCAGACGACCAGAGGAATCTACTGAAGCTTTCTTT. It is translated as CASRRPEESTEAFF.